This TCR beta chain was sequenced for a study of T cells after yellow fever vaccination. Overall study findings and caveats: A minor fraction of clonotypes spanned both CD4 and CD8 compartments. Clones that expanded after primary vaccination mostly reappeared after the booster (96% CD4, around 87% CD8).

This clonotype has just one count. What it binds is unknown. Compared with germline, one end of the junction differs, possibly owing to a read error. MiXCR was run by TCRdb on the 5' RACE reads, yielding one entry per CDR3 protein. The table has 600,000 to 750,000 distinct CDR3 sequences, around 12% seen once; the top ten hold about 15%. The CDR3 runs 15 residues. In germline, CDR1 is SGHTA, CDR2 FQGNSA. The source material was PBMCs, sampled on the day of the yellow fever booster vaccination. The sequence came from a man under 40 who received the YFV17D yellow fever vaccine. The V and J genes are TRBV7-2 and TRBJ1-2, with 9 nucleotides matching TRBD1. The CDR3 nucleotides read TGTGCCGGCAGCACCGGACAGGGGACTAACTATGGCTACACCTTC. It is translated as CAGSTGQGTNYGYTF.